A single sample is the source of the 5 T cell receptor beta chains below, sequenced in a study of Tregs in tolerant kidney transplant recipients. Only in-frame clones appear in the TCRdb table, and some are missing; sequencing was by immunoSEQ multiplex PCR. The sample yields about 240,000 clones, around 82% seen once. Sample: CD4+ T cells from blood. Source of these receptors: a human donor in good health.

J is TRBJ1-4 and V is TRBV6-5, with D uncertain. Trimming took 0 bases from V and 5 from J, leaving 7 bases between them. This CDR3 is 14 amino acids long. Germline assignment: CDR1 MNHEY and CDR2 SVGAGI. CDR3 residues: CASSYSGGNEKLFF. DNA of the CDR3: TGTGCCAGCAGTTACTCGGGAGGAAATGAAAAACTGTTTTTT.

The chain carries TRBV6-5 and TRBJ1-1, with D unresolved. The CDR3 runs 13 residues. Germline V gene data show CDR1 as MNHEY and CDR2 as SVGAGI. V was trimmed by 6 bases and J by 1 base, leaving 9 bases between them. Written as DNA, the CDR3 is TGTGCCAGCAGGGAAACACGGAACACTGAAGCTTTCTTT. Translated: CASRETRNTEAFF.

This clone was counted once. CDR3 coding DNA: TGTGCCAGTCCGACGGCGACAGGGGATTATGGCTACACCTTC. Translating it yields CASPTATGDYGYTF. The chain joins TRBV7-4 to TRBJ1-2; 8 bases are a match to TRBD1. The CDR3 loop spans 14 amino acids. Germline V gene data show CDR1 as SGHVT and CDR2 as SQSDAQ. V dropped 9 bases and J dropped 5; count of bases not matched to a gene: 11.

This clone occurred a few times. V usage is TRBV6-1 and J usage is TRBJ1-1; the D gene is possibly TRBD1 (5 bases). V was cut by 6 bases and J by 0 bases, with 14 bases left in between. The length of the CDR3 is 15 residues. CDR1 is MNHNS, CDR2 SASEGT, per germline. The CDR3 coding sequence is TGTGCCAGCAGGAGAGACCGGGACTTGAACACTGAAGCTTTCTTT. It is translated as CASRRDRDLNTEAFF.

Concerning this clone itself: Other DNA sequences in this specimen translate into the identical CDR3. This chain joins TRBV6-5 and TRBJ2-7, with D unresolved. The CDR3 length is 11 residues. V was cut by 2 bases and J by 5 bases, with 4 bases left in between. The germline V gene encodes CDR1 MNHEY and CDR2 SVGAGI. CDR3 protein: CASSYLDEQYF. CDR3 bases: TGTGCCAGCAGTTACCTTGACGAGCAGTACTTC.